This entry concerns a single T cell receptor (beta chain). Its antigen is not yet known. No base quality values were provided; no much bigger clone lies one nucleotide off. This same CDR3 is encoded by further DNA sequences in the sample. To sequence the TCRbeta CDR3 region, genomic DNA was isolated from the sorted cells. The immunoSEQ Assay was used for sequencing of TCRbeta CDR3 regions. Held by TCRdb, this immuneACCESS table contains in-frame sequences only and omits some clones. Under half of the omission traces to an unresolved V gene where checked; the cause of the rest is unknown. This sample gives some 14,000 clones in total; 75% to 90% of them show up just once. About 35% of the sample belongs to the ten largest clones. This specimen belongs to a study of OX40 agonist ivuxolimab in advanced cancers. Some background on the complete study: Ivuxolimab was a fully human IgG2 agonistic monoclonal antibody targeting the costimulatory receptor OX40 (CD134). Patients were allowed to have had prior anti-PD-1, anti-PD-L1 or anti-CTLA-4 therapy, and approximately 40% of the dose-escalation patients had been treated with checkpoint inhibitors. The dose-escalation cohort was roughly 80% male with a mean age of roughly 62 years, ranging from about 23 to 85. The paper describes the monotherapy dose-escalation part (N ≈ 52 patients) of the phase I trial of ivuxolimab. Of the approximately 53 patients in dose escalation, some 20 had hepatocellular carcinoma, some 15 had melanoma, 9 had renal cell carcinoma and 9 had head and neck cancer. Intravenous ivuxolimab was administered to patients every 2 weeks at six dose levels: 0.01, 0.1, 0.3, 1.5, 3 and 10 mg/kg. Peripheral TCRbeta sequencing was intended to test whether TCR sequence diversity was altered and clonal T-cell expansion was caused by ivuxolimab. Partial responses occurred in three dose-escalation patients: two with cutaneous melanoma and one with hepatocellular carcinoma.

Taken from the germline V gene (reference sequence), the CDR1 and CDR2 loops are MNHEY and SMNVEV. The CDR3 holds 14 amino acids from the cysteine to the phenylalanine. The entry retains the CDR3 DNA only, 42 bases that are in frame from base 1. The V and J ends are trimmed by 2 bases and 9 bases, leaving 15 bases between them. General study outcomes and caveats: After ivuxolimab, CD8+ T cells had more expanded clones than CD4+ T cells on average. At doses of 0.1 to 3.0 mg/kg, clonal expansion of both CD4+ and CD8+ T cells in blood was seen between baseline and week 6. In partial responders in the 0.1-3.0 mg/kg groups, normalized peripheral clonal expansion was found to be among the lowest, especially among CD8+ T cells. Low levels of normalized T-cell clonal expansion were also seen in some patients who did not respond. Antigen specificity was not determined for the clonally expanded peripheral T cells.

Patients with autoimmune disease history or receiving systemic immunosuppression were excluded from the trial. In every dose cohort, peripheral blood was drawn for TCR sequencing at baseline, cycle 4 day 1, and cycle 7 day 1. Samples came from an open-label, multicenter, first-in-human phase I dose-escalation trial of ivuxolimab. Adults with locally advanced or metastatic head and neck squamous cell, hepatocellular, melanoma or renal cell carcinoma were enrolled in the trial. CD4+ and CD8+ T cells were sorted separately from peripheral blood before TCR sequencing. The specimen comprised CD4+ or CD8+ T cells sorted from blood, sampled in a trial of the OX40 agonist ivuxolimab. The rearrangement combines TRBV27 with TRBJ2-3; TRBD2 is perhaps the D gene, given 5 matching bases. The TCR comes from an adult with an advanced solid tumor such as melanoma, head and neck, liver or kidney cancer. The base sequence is TGTGCCAGCAGTTTAGCCGGGGTTGGAGCCACGCAGTATTTT. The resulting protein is CASSLAGVGATQYF.